This T cell receptor beta chain is from a study of blood T cell repertoires in COVID-19. About the research overall: Specimens from acute and convalescent COVID-19 originated in the United States, Italy and Spain. T cells, B-cell-depleted T cells, or PBMCs provided the cDNA or gDNA that served as material.

Original handling: Estimates of nucleated cell counts were drawn from the amplification of reference gene primers. Data came from immunoSEQ multiplex PCR; TCRdb stores just in-frame clones and leaves some out. V, J and clone size were drawn from that table, and D and trimming were deduced from the DNA. The sample lists some 19,000 clones, about 91% occurring once. Germline lookup yields CDR1 LGHDT and CDR2 YNNKEL (reference sequence). V was cut by 3 bases and J by 14 bases, with 13 bases left in between. CDR3 size: 12 residues. The rearrangement uses TRBV3-1 (or the pseudogene TRBV3-2) and TRBJ1-4, with D maybe TRBD1 (5 bases). Material for sequencing was peripheral blood. The receptor was isolated from a man in his sixties with active COVID-19. The CDR3 coding sequence is TGTGCCAGCAGCCAGCGCGGGGCCGGGCTGTTTTTT. The encoded protein is CASSQRGAGLFF.